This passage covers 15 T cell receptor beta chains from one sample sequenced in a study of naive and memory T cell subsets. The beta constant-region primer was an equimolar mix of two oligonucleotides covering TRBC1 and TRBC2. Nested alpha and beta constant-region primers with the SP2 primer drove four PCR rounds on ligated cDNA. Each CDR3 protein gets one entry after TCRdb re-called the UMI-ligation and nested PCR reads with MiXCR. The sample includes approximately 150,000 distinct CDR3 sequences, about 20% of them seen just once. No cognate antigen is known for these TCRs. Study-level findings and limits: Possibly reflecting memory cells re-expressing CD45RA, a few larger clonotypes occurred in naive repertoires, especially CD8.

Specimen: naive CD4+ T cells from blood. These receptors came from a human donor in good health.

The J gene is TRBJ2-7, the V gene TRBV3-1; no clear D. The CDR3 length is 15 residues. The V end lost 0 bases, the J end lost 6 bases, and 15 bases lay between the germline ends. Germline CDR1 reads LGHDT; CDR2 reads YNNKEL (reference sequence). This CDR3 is CASSQDTGLFGEQYF. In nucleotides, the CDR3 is TGTGCCAGCAGCCAAGATACGGGCCTGTTCGGCGAGCAGTACTTC.

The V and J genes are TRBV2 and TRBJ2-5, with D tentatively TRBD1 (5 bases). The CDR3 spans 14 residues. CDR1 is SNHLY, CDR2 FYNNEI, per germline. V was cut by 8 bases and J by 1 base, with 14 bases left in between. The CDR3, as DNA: TGTGCCAGCTGTTCAGGGCCCGTCCAAGAGACCCAGTACTTC. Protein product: CASCSGPVQETQYF. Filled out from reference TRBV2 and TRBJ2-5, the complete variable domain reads EPEVTQTPSHQVTQMGQEVILRCVPISNHLYFYWYRQILGQKVEFLVSFYNNEISEKSEIFDDQFSVERPDGSNFTLKIRSTKLEDSAMYFCASCSGPVQETQYFGPGTRLLVL.

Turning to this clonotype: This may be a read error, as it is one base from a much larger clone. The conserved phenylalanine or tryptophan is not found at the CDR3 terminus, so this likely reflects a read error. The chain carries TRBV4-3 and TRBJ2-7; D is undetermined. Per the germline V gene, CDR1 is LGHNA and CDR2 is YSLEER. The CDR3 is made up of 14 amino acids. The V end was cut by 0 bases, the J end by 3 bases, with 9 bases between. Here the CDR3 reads CASSQDFLVYEQYS. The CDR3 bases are TGCGCCAGCAGCCAAGATTTTTTGGTCTACGAGCAGTACTCC.

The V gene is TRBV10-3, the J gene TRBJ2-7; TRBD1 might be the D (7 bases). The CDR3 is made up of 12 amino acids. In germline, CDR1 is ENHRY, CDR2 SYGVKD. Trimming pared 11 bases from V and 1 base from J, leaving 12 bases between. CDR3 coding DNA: TGTGCCGCGGGACAGCATTCCTACGAGCAGTACTTC. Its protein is CAAGQHSYEQYF.

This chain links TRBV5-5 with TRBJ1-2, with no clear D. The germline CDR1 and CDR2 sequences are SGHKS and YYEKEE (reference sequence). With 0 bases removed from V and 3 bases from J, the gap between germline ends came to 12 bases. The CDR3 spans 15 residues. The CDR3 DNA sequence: TGTGCCAGCAGCTTGGCCGGCCTCGAGGACTATGGCTACACCTTC. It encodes CASSLAGLEDYGYTF. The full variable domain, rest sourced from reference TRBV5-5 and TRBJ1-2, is DAGVTQSPTHLIKTRGQQVTLRCSPISGHKSVSWYQQVLGQGPQFIFQYYEKEERGRGNFPDRFSARQFPNYSSELNVNALLLGDSALYLCASSLAGLEDYGYTFGSGTRLTVV.

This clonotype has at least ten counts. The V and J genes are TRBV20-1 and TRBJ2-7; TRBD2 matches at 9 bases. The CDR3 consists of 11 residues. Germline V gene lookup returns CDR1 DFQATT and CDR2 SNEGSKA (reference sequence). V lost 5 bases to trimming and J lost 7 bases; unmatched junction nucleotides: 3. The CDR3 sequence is CSARGGGEQYF. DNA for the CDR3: TGCAGTGCTCGCGGGGGGGGAGAGCAGTACTTC.

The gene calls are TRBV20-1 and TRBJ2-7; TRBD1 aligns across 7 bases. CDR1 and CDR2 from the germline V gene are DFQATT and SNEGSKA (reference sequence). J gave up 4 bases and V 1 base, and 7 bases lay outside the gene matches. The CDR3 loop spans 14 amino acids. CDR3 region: CSARANRGIYEQYF. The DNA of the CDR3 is TGCAGTGCTAGAGCCAACAGGGGAATTTACGAGCAGTACTTC.

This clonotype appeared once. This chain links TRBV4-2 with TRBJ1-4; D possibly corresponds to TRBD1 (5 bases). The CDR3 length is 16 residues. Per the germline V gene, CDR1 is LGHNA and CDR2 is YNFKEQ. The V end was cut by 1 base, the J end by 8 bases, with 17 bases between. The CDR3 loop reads CASSQGQQAAGEKLFF. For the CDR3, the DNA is TGTGCCAGCAGCCAAGGGCAACAGGCCGCGGGGGAAAAACTGTTTTTT.

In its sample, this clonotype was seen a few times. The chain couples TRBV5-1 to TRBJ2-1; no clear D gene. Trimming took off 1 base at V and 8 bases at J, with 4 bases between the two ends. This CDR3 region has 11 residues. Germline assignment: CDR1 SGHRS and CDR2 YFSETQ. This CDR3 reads CASSLWDEQFF. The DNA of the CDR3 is TGCGCCAGCAGCTTGTGGGATGAGCAGTTCTTC. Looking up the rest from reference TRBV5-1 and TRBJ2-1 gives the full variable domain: KAGVTQTPRYLIKTRGQQVTLSCSPISGHRSVSWYQQTPGQGLQFLFEYFSETQRNKGNFPGRFSGRQFSNSRSEMNVSTLELGDSALYLCASSLWDEQFFGPGTRLTVL.

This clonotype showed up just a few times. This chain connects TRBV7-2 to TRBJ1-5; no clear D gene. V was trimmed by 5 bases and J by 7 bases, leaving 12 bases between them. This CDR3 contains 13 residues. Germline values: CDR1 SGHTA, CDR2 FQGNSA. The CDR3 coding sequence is TGTGCCAGCAGCCTCGCCTTCAACCAGCCCCAGCATTTT. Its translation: CASSLAFNQPQHF.

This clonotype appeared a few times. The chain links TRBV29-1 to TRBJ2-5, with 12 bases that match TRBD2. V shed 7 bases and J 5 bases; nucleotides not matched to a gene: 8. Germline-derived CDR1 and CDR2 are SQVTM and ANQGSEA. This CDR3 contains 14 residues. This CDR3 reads CSAKTSGRAETQYF. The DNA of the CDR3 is TGCAGCGCTAAGACTAGCGGGAGAGCGGAGACCCAGTACTTC.

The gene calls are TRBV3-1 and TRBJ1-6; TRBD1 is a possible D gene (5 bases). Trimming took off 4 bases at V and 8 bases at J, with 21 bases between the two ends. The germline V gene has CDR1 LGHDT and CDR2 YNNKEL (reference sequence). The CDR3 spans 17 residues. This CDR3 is CASSREKKTDQDSPLHF. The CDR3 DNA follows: TGTGCCAGCAGCCGAGAAAAAAAGACAGATCAAGATTCACCCCTCCACTTT.

Here the CDR3 DNA reads TGTGCCAGCCGACGCTGGAAAGGCACTGAAGCTTTCTTT. This codes for CASRRWKGTEAFF. The rearrangement uses TRBV28 and TRBJ1-1; D gene unclear. The CDR3 extends over 13 amino acids. Germline lookup yields CDR1 MDHEN and CDR2 SYDVKM. The ends were cut back, 8 bases at V and 4 bases at J, with 14 bases in the middle.

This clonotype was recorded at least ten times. CDR3 sequence reads: CASSFVAGSLTPIEAFF. The CDR3 coding sequence is TGTGCCAGCAGTTTCGTCGCAGGGTCCCTAACTCCTATCGAAGCTTTCTTT. The chain is built from TRBV28 and TRBJ1-1; TRBD1 might be the D (5 bases). With 3 bases removed from V and 8 bases from J, the gap between germline ends came to 25 bases. This CDR3 contains 17 residues. Germline-derived CDR1 and CDR2 are MDHEN and SYDVKM.

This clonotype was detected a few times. CDR3 nucleotide sequence: TGTGCCAGCAGCTTGGGGTATTCTGGGGCCAACGTCCTGACTTTC. This sequence encodes CASSLGYSGANVLTF. The chain has TRBV11-2 and TRBJ2-6; D gene ambiguous. V lost 3 bases and J 1 base, leaving 7 bases between the germline ends. This CDR3 has 15 amino acids. CDR1 is SGHAT and CDR2 is FQNNGV in the germline V gene.